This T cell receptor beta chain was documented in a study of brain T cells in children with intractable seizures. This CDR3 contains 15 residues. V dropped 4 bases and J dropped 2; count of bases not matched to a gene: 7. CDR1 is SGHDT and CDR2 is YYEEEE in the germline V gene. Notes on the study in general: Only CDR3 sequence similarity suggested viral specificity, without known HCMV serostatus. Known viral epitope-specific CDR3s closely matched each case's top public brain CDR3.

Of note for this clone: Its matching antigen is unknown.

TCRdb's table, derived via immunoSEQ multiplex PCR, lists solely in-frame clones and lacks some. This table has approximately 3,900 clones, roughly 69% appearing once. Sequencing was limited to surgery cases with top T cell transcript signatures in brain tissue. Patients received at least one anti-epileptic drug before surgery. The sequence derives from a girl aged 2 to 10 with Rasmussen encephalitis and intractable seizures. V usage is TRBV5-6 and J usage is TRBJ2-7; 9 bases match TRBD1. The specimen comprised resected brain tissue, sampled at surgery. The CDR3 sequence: CASSGETGGTYEQYF. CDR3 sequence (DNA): TGTGCCAGCAGCGGAGAGACAGGGGGGACCTACGAGCAGTACTTC.